This T cell receptor (beta chain) was recovered during a study of response to subunit inactivated influenza vaccine. From the RT-PCR reads, TCRdb called clonotypes with MiXCR, one entry per CDR3 protein. The data show more than 450,000 distinct CDR3 sequences, roughly 12% seen once. This CDR3 region has 14 residues. Per germline, CDR1 SGHDT and CDR2 YYEEEE. V shed 1 base, J shed 5 bases, and the junction held 3 bases outside the gene matches. The data were also submitted as part of a second study, on T cells expressing NK-cell markers. Per that study: Beta-chain TCR cDNA was generated via 5'RACE template switching with UMIs. Among eight sequenced donors, seven carried HCMV seropositivity while one was seronegative. The CD3+CD56-NKG2C+ fraction was also led by these clonotypes in several donors. Whether expanded NKG2C-expressing T cell clones recognize HCMV is unknown.

The sequences come from PBMCs from blood, collected on the day of vaccination. The chain couples TRBV5-6 to TRBJ2-7, with 10 bases aligning to TRBD2. This clonotype was obtained from a middle-aged man who received an inactivated influenza vaccine. The CDR3 sequence is CASSLPSGRNEQYF. The CDR3 DNA reads as TGTGCCAGCAGCTTGCCTAGCGGGAGAAACGAGCAGTACTTC.